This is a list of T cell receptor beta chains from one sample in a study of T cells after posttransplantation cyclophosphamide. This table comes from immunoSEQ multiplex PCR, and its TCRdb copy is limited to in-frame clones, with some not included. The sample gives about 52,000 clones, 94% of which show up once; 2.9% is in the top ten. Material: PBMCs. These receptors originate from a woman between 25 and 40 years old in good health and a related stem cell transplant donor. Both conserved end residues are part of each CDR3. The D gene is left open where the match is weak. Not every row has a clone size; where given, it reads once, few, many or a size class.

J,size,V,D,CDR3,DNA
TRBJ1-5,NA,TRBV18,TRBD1,CASSDDRGGQPQHF,TGTGCCAGCTCGGACGACAGGGGGGGCCAGCCCCAGCATTTT
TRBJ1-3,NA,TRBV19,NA,CASRVAVSSGNTIYF,TGTGCCAGTAGGGTGGCAGTCAGCTCTGGAAACACCATATATTTT
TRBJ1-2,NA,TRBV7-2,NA,CASSANRVFYGYTF,TGTGCCAGCAGCGCGAACAGGGTCTTTTATGGCTACACCTTC
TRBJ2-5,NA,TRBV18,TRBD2,CASSPRTSGGNQETQYF,TGTGCCAGCTCACCCCGGACTAGCGGGGGCAACCAAGAGACCCAGTACTTC
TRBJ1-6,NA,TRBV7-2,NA,CASSEVSSYNSPLHF,TGTGCCAGCAGCGAAGTCAGCTCCTATAATTCACCCCTCCACTTT
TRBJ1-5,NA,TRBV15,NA,CATSTSTAPSNQPQHF,TGTGCCACCAGCACCTCGACAGCGCCTAGCAATCAGCCCCAGCATTTT
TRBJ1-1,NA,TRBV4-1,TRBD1,CASSHTGGLYTEAFF,TGCGCCAGCAGCCACACAGGGGGCCTGTACACTGAAGCTTTCTTT
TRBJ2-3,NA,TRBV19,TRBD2,CASSMRSGVTDTQYF,TGTGCCAGTAGTATGCGTAGCGGGGTCACAGATACGCAGTATTTT
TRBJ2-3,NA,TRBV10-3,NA,CAIGRGTDTQYF,TGTGCCATCGGGCGGGGCACAGATACGCAGTATTTT
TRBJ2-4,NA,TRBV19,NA,CASWDNRLAKNIQYF,TGTGCCAGCTGGGACAACCGACTAGCCAAAAACATTCAGTACTTC
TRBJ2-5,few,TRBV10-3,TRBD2,CAITKSLAGTSRETQYF,TGTGCCATCACTAAGTCCCTAGCGGGGACCTCAAGGGAGACCCAGTACTTC
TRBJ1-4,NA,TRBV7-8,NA,CASSLEFRAGDEKLFF,TGTGCCAGCAGCTTAGAATTCAGGGCCGGCGATGAAAAACTGTTTTTT
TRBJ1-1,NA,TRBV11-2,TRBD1,CASSLARQGMNTEAFF,TGTGCCAGCAGCTTAGCGAGACAGGGGATGAACACTGAAGCTTTCTTT
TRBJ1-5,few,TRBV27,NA,CASSLSEALHNQPQHF,TGTGCCAGCAGTTTATCGGAGGCCCTCCACAATCAGCCCCAGCATTTT
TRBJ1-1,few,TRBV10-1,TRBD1,CASSEIWDRVSEAFF,TGCGCCAGCAGTGAGATTTGGGACAGGGTATCTGAAGCTTTCTTT
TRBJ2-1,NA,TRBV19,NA,CASSNRASYNEQFF,TGTGCCAGTAGTAACAGGGCCTCCTACAATGAGCAGTTCTTC
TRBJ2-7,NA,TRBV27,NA,CASRDTGTYEQYF,TGTGCCAGCAGGGATACAGGGACCTACGAGCAGTACTTC
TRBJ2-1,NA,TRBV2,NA,CASSEPTRAGEQFF,TGTGCCAGCAGTGAACCGACCAGGGCCGGTGAGCAGTTCTTC
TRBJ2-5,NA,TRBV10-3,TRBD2,CAIGGTSGGKETQYF,TGTGCCATCGGCGGGACTAGCGGGGGGAAAGAGACCCAGTACTTC
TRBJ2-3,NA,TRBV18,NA,CASSPPPDSAESDTQYF,TGTGCCAGCTCACCACCTCCCGACTCGGCGGAGTCAGATACGCAGTATTTT
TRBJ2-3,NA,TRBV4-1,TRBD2,CASSRDYTSTDTQYF,TGCGCCAGCAGCCGGGACTACACCAGCACAGATACGCAGTATTTT
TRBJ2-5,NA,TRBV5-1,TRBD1,CASSLAGTDQETQYF,TGCGCCAGCAGCTTGGCGGGGACAGACCAAGAGACCCAGTACTTC
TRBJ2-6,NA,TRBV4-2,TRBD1,CASSQGGQGLSGANVLTF,TGTGCCAGCAGCCAAGGCGGACAGGGCCTCTCTGGGGCCAACGTCCTGACTTTC
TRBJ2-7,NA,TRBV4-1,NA,CASSQDGARAYEQYF,TGCGCCAGCAGCCAAGATGGGGCCAGGGCCTACGAGCAGTACTTC
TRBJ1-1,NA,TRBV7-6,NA,CASSPTGMNTEAFF,TGTGCCAGCAGCCCAACAGGGATGAACACTGAAGCTTTCTTT
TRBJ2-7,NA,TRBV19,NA,CASSIAGINEQYF,TGTGCCAGTAGTATAGCAGGGATCAACGAGCAGTACTTC
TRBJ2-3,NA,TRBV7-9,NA,CASSRSDSALGTQYF,TGTGCCAGCAGCCGCTCGGACAGCGCCTTGGGTACGCAGTATTTT
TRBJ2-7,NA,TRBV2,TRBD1,CAAHQGANNEQYF,TGTGCCGCCCATCAGGGGGCCAATAACGAGCAGTACTTC
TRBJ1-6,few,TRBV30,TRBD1,CAWSDSAWTGGLGPLHF,TGTGCCTGGAGTGACAGCGCCTGGACAGGGGGCTTAGGGCCCCTCCACTTT
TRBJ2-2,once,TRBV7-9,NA,CASTMGGPGELFF,TGTGCCAGCACCATGGGCGGGCCCGGGGAGCTGTTTTTT